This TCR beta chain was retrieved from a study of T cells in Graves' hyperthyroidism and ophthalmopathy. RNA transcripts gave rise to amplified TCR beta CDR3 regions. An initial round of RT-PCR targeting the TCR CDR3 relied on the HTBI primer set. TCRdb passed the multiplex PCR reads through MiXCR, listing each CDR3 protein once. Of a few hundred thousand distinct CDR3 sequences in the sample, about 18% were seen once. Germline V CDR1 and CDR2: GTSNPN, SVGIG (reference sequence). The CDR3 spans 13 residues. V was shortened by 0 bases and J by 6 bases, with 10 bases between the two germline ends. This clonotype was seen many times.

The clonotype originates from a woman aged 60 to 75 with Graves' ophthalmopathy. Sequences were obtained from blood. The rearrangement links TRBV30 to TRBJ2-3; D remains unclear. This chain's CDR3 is CAWSVIGADTQYF. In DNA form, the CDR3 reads TGTGCCTGGAGTGTAATTGGCGCGGATACGCAGTATTTT.